These 26 T cell receptor beta chains were sequenced from one sample in a study of control samples from healthy donors and cancer patients. Libraries were prepared by immunoSEQ multiplex PCR; TCRdb keeps only in-frame clonotypes and omits some of them. The profile shows around 64,000 clones, around nine tenths of them singletons. The sample was PBMCs. These receptor sequences come from a man aged 60-69 years with colorectal cancer.

The CDR3 DNA reads TGTGCCAGCTCACCAAGACAATTCGCCTACGAGCAGTACTTC. Protein sequence: CASSPRQFAYEQYF. V usage is TRBV18 and J usage is TRBJ2-7; D unresolved. Germline values: CDR1 KGHSH, CDR2 LQKENI. CDR3 length: 14 amino acids. The V end was cut by 2 bases, the J end by 2 bases, with 10 bases between.

V usage is TRBV3-1 (or the pseudogene TRBV3-2) and J usage is TRBJ2-1; 15 nucleotides line up with TRBD2. V was pared by 4 bases and J by 4 bases, with 11 bases of the junction left unmatched. The germline V gene has CDR1 LGHDT and CDR2 YNNKEL (reference sequence). This CDR3 is built from 19 residues. For the CDR3, the DNA is TGTGCCAGCAGCCGGGACTGGGGACTAGCGGGGGGCTATTACAATGAGCAGTTCTTC. Residues: CASSRDWGLAGGYYNEQFF.

This chain joins TRBV4-2 and TRBJ1-5, with D perhaps matching TRBD1 (6 bases). In germline, CDR1 is LGHNA, CDR2 YNFKEQ. The CDR3 sequence is 17 residues long. V lost 0 bases to trimming and J lost 5 bases, with 17 bases between them. The DNA of the CDR3 is TGTGCCAGCAGCCAAGAAGACGTCAGGGGAAGGGATCAGCCCCAGCATTTT. Amino acids: CASSQEDVRGRDQPQHF.

This sequence joins TRBV9 and TRBJ2-1, with TRBD2 as a possible D gene (6 bases). This CDR3 has 14 amino acids. V lost 0 bases, J lost 10 bases, and 14 bases lay in between. Per the germline V gene, CDR1 is SGDLS and CDR2 is YYNGEE. CDR3 coding DNA: TGTGCCAGCAGCGTAGCCCCCAAACGGGAGGAGCAGTTCTTC. This gives the protein CASSVAPKREEQFF.

The rearrangement joins TRBV6-6 to TRBJ1-5; D remains ambiguous. V was cut by 4 bases and J by 0 bases, with 7 bases left in between. Germline CDR1 MNHNY, CDR2 SVGAGI (reference sequence). There are 14 residues in the CDR3. The CDR3 here is CASSSGRSNQPQHF. CDR3 nucleotides: TGTGCCAGCAGTTCAGGCCGTAGCAATCAGCCCCAGCATTTT.

Only one count was recorded for this clone. The chain recombines TRBV5-8 with TRBJ1-2; 10 nucleotides align to TRBD1. The CDR3 contains 13 residues. J lost 5 bases, V lost 3 bases, and 1 base had no gene match. The germline CDR1 and CDR2 sequences are SGHTS and YDEGEE. The CDR3, as DNA: TGTGCCAGCAGCTCGGGACAGGGGTATGGCTACACCTTC. It translates to CASSSGQGYGYTF. The variable domain in full, with the rest retrieved from reference TRBV5-8 and TRBJ1-2, is EAGVTQSPTHLIKTRGQQATLRCSPISGHTSVYWYQQALGLGLQFLLWYDEGEERNRGNFPPRFSGRQFPNYSSELNVNALELEDSALYLCASSSGQGYGYTFGSGTRLTVV.

This sequence joins TRBV6-6 and TRBJ1-1; D uncertain. Germline V gene sequence: CDR1 MNHNY, CDR2 SVGAGI (reference sequence). CDR3 size: 13 residues. Trimming shortened V by 6 bases and J by 3 bases, and 11 bases separated the two germline ends. Here the CDR3 reads CASRPQSDTEAFF. The CDR3 bases are TGTGCCAGCAGACCCCAGAGCGACACTGAAGCTTTCTTT.

The chain uses TRBV5-1 and TRBJ1-4; D gene ambiguous. V lost 4 bases and J 6 bases, leaving 13 bases between the germline ends. Per the germline V gene, CDR1 is SGHRS and CDR2 is YFSETQ. The CDR3 consists of 14 residues. The DNA for the CDR3 is TGCGCCAGCAGCAACGGGTATGTGGATGAAAAACTGTTTTTT. Translating it yields CASSNGYVDEKLFF.

J is TRBJ2-5 and V is TRBV10-3; 7 bases map to TRBD2. With V trimmed by 11 bases and J by 1 base, 7 bases remained unmatched. The CDR3 is made up of 13 amino acids. The V gene's germline CDR1 is ENHRY and CDR2 SYGVKD. The CDR3 nucleotides read TGTGCCTCGAGCGGGGCCCCCCAAGAGACCCAGTACTTC. This sequence encodes CASSGAPQETQYF.

This chain uses TRBV2 with TRBJ1-4; D may be TRBD1 (6 bases). CDR1 is SNHLY and CDR2 is FYNNEI in the germline V gene. Trimming shortened V by 5 bases and J by 5 bases, and 15 bases separated the two germline ends. CDR3 size: 15 residues. DNA for the CDR3: TGTGCCAGCAGTTCTGGGAGGACAGTCAATGAAAAACTGTTTTTT. Protein product: CASSSGRTVNEKLFF.

The chain links TRBV19 to TRBJ2-7, with TRBD2 identical over 8 bases. Looked up from germline, CDR1 is LNHDA and CDR2 is SQIVND (reference sequence). CDR3 length: 15 residues. The V and J ends lost 2 bases and 0 bases, in that order; junction bases with no gene match: 3. The CDR3 sequence: CASSISSGPSYEQYF. For the CDR3, the DNA is TGTGCCAGTAGTATATCTAGCGGGCCCTCCTACGAGCAGTACTTC.

The V gene is TRBV7-9, the J gene TRBJ2-2; D is undetermined. Deletions cut 5 bases from V and 6 bases from J, with 7 bases between. From germline, CDR1 is SEHNR and CDR2 FQNEAQ (reference sequence). The CDR3 covers 12 residues. The CDR3 is CASSLSSGELFF. CDR3 DNA: TGTGCCAGCAGCCTAAGTTCCGGGGAGCTGTTTTTT.

V and J are TRBV7-2 and TRBJ1-5; D gene ambiguous. This CDR3 has 15 residues. V dropped 5 bases and J dropped 0 bases, with 11 bases sitting between them. Germline CDR1 is SGHTA and CDR2 is FQGNSA. This chain's CDR3 is CASSTRSNSNQPQHF. CDR3 sequence (DNA): TGTGCCAGCAGCACCCGGAGTAATAGCAATCAGCCCCAGCATTTT.

The CDR3 here is CASSLDRWDGNSYEQYF. The CDR3 DNA follows: TGCGCCAGCAGCTTGGACCGATGGGACGGCAACTCCTACGAGCAGTACTTC. J is TRBJ2-7 and V is TRBV5-1; D possibly matches TRBD1 or TRBD2 (5 bases each). Trimming removed 0 bases from V and 0 bases from J, with 16 bases in between. From germline, CDR1 is SGHRS and CDR2 YFSETQ. The CDR3 sequence is 17 residues long. The full variable domain, with the rest looked up from reference TRBV5-1 and TRBJ2-7, is KAGVTQTPRYLIKTRGQQVTLSCSPISGHRSVSWYQQTPGQGLQFLFEYFSETQRNKGNFPGRFSGRQFSNSRSEMNVSTLELGDSALYLCASSLDRWDGNSYEQYFGPGTRLTVT.

CDR3 sequence reads: CASTRQGAVNSPLHF. CDR3 bases: TGTGCCAGCACCAGACAGGGGGCGGTTAATTCACCCCTCCACTTT. The V and J genes are TRBV2 and TRBJ1-6, with TRBD1 matching 10 bases. CDR1 and CDR2 from the germline V gene are SNHLY and FYNNEI. J lost 6 bases, V lost 7 bases, and 6 bases had no gene match. The CDR3 is 15 amino acids.

Written as DNA, the CDR3 is TGCGCCAGCAGCCAAGATTGGCAGGAGGGCTATGGCTACACCTTC. Its protein product is CASSQDWQEGYGYTF. The chain carries TRBV4-1 and TRBJ1-2; D unclear. V was cut by 0 bases and J by 4 bases, with 12 bases left in between. The CDR3 has 15 amino acids. Germline assignment: CDR1 MGHRA and CDR2 YSYEKL.

The table lists this clone with a count of one. V and J are TRBV3-1 (or the pseudogene TRBV3-2) and TRBJ2-7; 9 bases fit TRBD2. V lost 4 bases to trimming and J lost 0 bases; unmatched junction nucleotides: 1. CDR3 length: 14 amino acids. Looked up from germline, CDR1 is LGHDT and CDR2 is YNNKEL (reference sequence). The CDR3 is CASSLAGDSYEQYF. CDR3 nucleotides: TGTGCCAGCAGCCTAGCGGGGGACTCCTACGAGCAGTACTTC.

The chain couples TRBV7-8 to TRBJ2-6; D is possibly TRBD2 (6 bases). In germline, CDR1 is SGHVS, CDR2 FQNEAQ. Trimming cost V 0 bases and J 1 base, with 13 bases left between them. The CDR3 totals 18 residues. The CDR3 here is CASSLARRAGSGANVLTF. The CDR3 region has the DNA TGTGCCAGCAGCTTAGCGAGGAGGGCAGGGTCTGGGGCCAACGTCCTGACTTTC.

In this sample, this clone turned up once. This sequence joins TRBV7-7 and TRBJ2-3, with D hard to call. The V end was cut by 2 bases, the J end by 1 base, with 7 bases between. The germline gives CDR1 SSHAT, CDR2 FNYEAQ (reference sequence). This CDR3 is 14 amino acids long. The CDR3 sequence is CASSLSEGTDTQYF. The CDR3 DNA reads TGTGCCAGCAGCTTAAGTGAGGGCACAGATACGCAGTATTTT.

The chain combines TRBV13 with TRBJ2-1; TRBD1 matches at 8 bases. CDR1 PRHDT and CDR2 FYEKMQ come from the germline V gene (reference sequence). The CDR3 covers 13 residues. The V gene end was trimmed by 3 bases and the J gene end by 7 bases; junction bases not matched to a gene: 2. The CDR3 is CASSFGTGNEQFF. CDR3 bases: TGTGCCAGCAGCTTCGGGACAGGTAATGAGCAGTTCTTC.

The rearrangement joins TRBV11-3 to TRBJ2-7; D could derive from TRBD1 or TRBD2 (5 bases each). The germline V gene encodes CDR1 SGHNT and CDR2 YENEEA. The ends were cut back, 5 bases at V and 2 bases at J, with 13 bases in the middle. The CDR3 totals 14 residues. For the CDR3, the DNA is TGTGCCAGCAGCACCCGGGACGGGACCTACGAGCAGTACTTC. Protein: CASSTRDGTYEQYF.

The V call is TRBV9, the J call TRBJ2-2; D not certain. Germline values: CDR1 SGDLS, CDR2 YYNGEE. V lost 3 bases, J lost 3 bases, and 3 bases lay in between. CDR3 size: 12 residues. In DNA form, the CDR3 reads TGTGCCAGCAGCGATTACACCGGGGAGCTGTTTTTT. Protein product: CASSDYTGELFF.

This chain connects TRBV15 to TRBJ1-5, with D uncertain. The CDR3 has 13 amino acids. V was trimmed by 3 bases and J by 4 bases, leaving 7 bases between them. CDR1 and CDR2 from the germline V gene are LNHNV and YYDKDF (reference sequence). The CDR3 sequence: CATSRGLNQPQHF. Here the CDR3 DNA reads TGTGCCACCAGCAGGGGGTTAAATCAGCCCCAGCATTTT.

V and J are TRBV14 and TRBJ1-3, with D uncertain. The V gene lost 0 bases and the J gene lost 3 bases, with 6 bases spanning the gap. This CDR3 has 14 residues. From germline, CDR1 is SGHDN and CDR2 FVKESK. CDR3 bases: TGTGCCAGCAGCCAAGAAACATTTGGAAACACCATATATTTT. This codes for CASSQETFGNTIYF. Supplemented by reference TRBV14 and TRBJ1-3, the full variable domain reads EAGVTQFPSHSVIEKGQTVTLRCDPISGHDNLYWYRRVMGKEIKFLLHFVKESKQDESGMPNNRFLAERTGGTYSTLKVQPAELEDSGVYFCASSQETFGNTIYFGEGSWLTVV.

The chain uses TRBV28 and TRBJ1-5; the match to TRBD1 covers 8 bases. Germline V gives CDR1 MDHEN, CDR2 SYDVKM. V lost 6 bases to trimming and J lost 4 bases; unmatched junction nucleotides: 8. This CDR3 is built from 15 residues. The CDR3 DNA follows: TGTGCCAGCAGGAGACAGGGGTACCGGAATCAGCCCCAGCATTTT. Amino acids: CASRRQGYRNQPQHF.

CDR3 sequence (DNA): TGTGCCAGCAGCTCTGGCGGCCAGGGAGAATATGGCTACACCTTC. Amino acid sequence: CASSSGGQGEYGYTF. The chain employs TRBV5-4 and TRBJ1-2, with D possibly TRBD1 on 5 matching bases. The CDR3 totals 15 residues. V lost 3 bases, J lost 5 bases, and 17 bases lay in between. The germline gives CDR1 SGHNT, CDR2 YYREEE (reference sequence).